This T cell receptor (beta chain) was retrieved from a study of shared clonotypes between healthy human individuals (dated by TCRdb to the early 2020s). Study-level background: The cohort comprised two women and a few men aged 18 to 49 years. For each donor, CD4 naive and CD4 memory were each given three plates, CD8 naive was given two plates, and CD8 memory was given one plate. The study deeply sequenced blood TCR repertoires of about 5 healthy adults to estimate repertoire size and the extent of clonotype sharing between individuals. To increase sequencing depth and limit assay-specific biases, different laboratories used diverse techniques to prepare libraries and sequence TCR repertoires. Between about 0.9 and 8.9 billion PBMCs per donor were obtained by leukapheresis.

To note about this clone: Its antigen remains unidentified. There are no base qualities to consult, and no much larger clone falls within one base.

Results and caveats for the whole study, not just this receptor: The genetic and exposure-history diversity represented was limited by the small number of donors. Pairwise subsampling led to the expectation that sequencing depth would affect the degree of clonotype sharing among donors. Only blood was sampled, and tissue TCR repertoires likely differ from those in blood. Estimated clonotype richness was generally larger for naive than for memory subsets. Compared with non-shared clonotypes, the clonotypes found in all four sorted-subset donors had higher generation probabilities. Even with the large sequencing depth, rarefaction of the sorted-subset datasets indicated that sequencing was incomplete. When four donors were compared, the shared fraction of clonotypes was about 5% for naive CD4, less than 4% for naive CD8, more than 2% for memory CD4, and 0.4% for memory CD8.

TCR CDR3 regions were amplified from genomic DNA by multiplex PCR using the deep immunoSEQ assay. For each cell subset, the extracted genomic DNA was distributed evenly across all wells of several immunoSEQ 96-well plates, and each plate served as one replicate. For sorted subsets, roughly 200 ng of genomic DNA, equivalent to roughly 33,000 T cell genomes, went into each replicate PCR. The purified libraries were quantified using a Qubit 3.0 fluorometer, sized with a Bioanalyzer 2100, and then quantified again using the KAPA Library Quantification kit. Each immunoSEQ 96-well plate was sequenced on its own single-read 150-cycle Illumina NextSeq 550 flow cell. The published analysis was carried out like this. The immunoSEQ output contained only junctional sequences without quality scores, so filtering could not match that applied to full-length reads. To assign V/J genes and CDR3, sequences were annotated using PyIR, a Python wrapper for IgBLAST v1.9, with IMGT germline references. Any read was removed if the V/J assignment was weak (E-value above 1e-6), the CDR3 was missing, or the read contained stop codons, out-of-frame junctions, or ambiguous translated residues. V3J clonotypes were defined by identical inferred V gene, J gene, and CDR3 amino acid sequence. Percentage overlap between repertoires was calculated by dividing the number of shared unique clonotypes by the size of the smaller repertoire. Repertoire richness was assessed with RTK rarefaction, the Chao1 estimator, and Recon v2.1 estimates of unobserved clonotypes. OLGA was used to compute generation probabilities for all TCRbeta clonotypes that the gDNA method yielded from a handful of donors. TCRdb provides this immuneACCESS table in a form limited to in-frame rearrangements. Some clones are lacking; in checked studies, under half of them reflect an unresolved V gene, and why the rest are absent is not known. The V and J calls and clone size were taken over from that table, and D and trimming were inferred from the DNA. This sample holds 2 million or so clones; 95% were observed only once. Under 0.15% of the sample goes to the ten largest clones.

Trimming costs V 4 bases and J 7 bases, and their ends lie 13 bases apart. From the germline V gene, CDR1 is SNHLY and CDR2 is FYNNEI. Reading from cysteine to phenylalanine, the CDR3 counts 14 amino acids. This entry keeps only the CDR3 DNA: 42 bases, framed from base 1. The donors were healthy, HIV-negative adults with no recently reported acute infections or vaccinations. Only Caucasian adults living in Nashville, Tennessee, USA were represented among the donors. CD4+ T cells were enriched through magnetic negative selection, after which naive cells were positively selected on CD45RA and the remaining negative fraction served as the memory subset. Blood was collected by leukapheresis, and PBMCs were isolated by Ficoll-Histopaque density gradient centrifugation and then cryopreserved in liquid nitrogen vapor phase. Analytical flow cytometry was used to check the purity and quantity of every magnetically sorted T cell population. Genomic DNA was isolated from every sorted fraction and measured by UV absorbance on a Nanodrop 2000c.

Sequencing input: naive CD4+ T cells sorted from blood. The sample's cell subset or site label, in plain terms: CD45RA+ positively selected. The rearranged segments are TRBV2 and TRBJ1-4; the D gene is perhaps TRBD1, on 6 matching bases. This sequence originates from a man younger than 35 in good health. The DNA is TGTGCCAGCAGTGTGGGGACAATTTTTGAAAAACTGTTTTTT. Translated, it gives CASSVGTIFEKLFF.